This entry lists 5 T cell receptor beta chains sequenced from one sample in a study of molecular identifiers for immune sequencing clone quantification. MiXCR, run by TCRdb on the PCR reads, gives a single entry per CDR3 protein. The data contain some 320,000 distinct CDR3 sequences, about a fifth of them singletons. What was sequenced was naive CD8+ T cells from blood, with Jurkat cell RNA spiked in. Subset denoted: FACS-sorted CD8+CD4-CCR7+CD45RA+ naive T cells. Every receptor here comes from a human donor in good health. Some libraries in this study had Jurkat cell RNA spiked in.

There are many counts of this clonotype. The rearrangement joins TRBV9 to TRBJ1-4, with D maybe TRBD1 (5 bases). This CDR3 spans 13 amino acids. In germline, CDR1 is SGDLS, CDR2 YYNGEE. V shed 6 bases and J shed 8 bases, with 14 bases lying between them. CDR3 bases: TGTGCCAGCACCGGACATGGTGAGGAAAAACTGTTTTTT. Translating gives CASTGHGEEKLFF.

This clonotype was recorded at least ten times. The CDR3 DNA is TGTGCCAGCAGTGGGACGTATGAAGCTTTCTTT. As protein: CASSGTYEAFF. V usage is TRBV2 and J usage is TRBJ1-1; D uncertain. The V end was cut by 4 bases, the J end by 7 bases, with 7 bases between. The CDR3 runs 11 residues. Germline V gene lookup returns CDR1 SNHLY and CDR2 FYNNEI.

This clonotype has at least ten counts. The CDR3 DNA sequence: TGTGCCAGCAGCGCCCTAGGCACAGATACGCAGTATTTT. Amino acid sequence: CASSALGTDTQYF. The J gene is TRBJ2-3, the V gene TRBV9; D remains ambiguous. The CDR3 sequence is 13 residues long. The germline V and J ends were trimmed by 3 bases and 1 base, with 6 bases remaining between them. Germline V gives CDR1 SGDLS, CDR2 YYNGEE.

This clonotype has a handful of counts. The V and J genes are TRBV28 and TRBJ2-6, with a possible D match to TRBD2 (5 bases). V was trimmed by 3 bases and J by 0 bases, leaving 15 bases between them. CDR1 and CDR2 from the germline V gene are MDHEN and SYDVKM. The CDR3 has 18 amino acids. The CDR3 sequence is CASSFSAVAYSGANVLTF. In DNA form, the CDR3 reads TGTGCCAGCAGTTTTAGCGCCGTAGCATACTCTGGGGCCAACGTCCTGACTTTC.

This clonotype has a count of ten or more. In nucleotides, the CDR3 is TGTGCCAGCAGCGAGGGACAGGGAGGGTCACCCCTCCACTTT. Translation: CASSEGQGGSPLHF. J is TRBJ1-6 and V is TRBV7-6; 9 nucleotides line up with TRBD1. Unmatched junction bases numbered 6, after V lost 5 bases and J lost 10 bases. The length of the CDR3 is 14 residues. From germline, CDR1 is SGHVS and CDR2 FNYEAQ. The variable domain in full, with the rest retrieved from reference TRBV7-6 and TRBJ1-6, is GAGVSQSPRYKVTKRGQDVALRCDPISGHVSLYWYRQALGQGPEFLTYFNYEAQQDKSGLPNDRFSAERPEGSISTLTIQRTEQRDSAMYRCASSEGQGGSPLHFGNGTRLTVT.